The T cell receptor beta chain under discussion was sequenced for a study of cytomegalovirus exposure and HLA in healthy donors. General study points: Later analysis demonstrated an association between a missense DCLRE1C variant and TCR beta V- and J-gene trimming. As a later analysis showed, several of the most significant clusters appeared to be linked to common viral pathogens.

Everyone who donated was a healthy bone marrow donor. On this clone itself: Its antigen is currently unknown.

PCR employed 60 Vbeta and 13 Jbeta primers. Produced via immunoSEQ multiplex PCR; TCRdb's table is partial and in-frame only. Among 200,000 to 250,000 clones listed, less than 85% were seen once. Specimen: PBMCs. The origin of this receptor is a man between 18 and 35 years old in good health and CMV-seronegative.

This CDR3 is CASSFTGTGQYGYTF. For the CDR3, the DNA is TGTGCCAGCAGTTTCACCGGGACAGGACAATATGGCTACACCTTC. The V call is TRBV6-1, the J call TRBJ1-2, with 8 bases matching TRBD1. The junction had 10 bases not matched to a gene; V was cut back by 5 bases and J by 5 bases. CDR1 is MNHNS, CDR2 SASEGT, per germline. The CDR3 totals 15 residues.